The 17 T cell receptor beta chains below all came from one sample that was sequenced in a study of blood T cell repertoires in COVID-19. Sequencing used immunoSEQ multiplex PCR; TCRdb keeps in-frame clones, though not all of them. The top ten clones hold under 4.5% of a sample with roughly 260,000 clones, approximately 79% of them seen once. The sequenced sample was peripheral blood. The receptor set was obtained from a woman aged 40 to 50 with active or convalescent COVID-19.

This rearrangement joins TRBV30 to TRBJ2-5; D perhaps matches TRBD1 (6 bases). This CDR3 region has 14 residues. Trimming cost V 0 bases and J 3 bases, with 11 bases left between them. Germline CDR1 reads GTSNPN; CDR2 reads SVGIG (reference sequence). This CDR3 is CAWSVPQGKETQYF. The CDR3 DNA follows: TGTGCCTGGAGTGTACCACAGGGCAAAGAGACCCAGTACTTC. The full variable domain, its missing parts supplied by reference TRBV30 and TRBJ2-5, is SQTIHQWPATLVQPVGSPLSLECTVEGTSNPNLYWYRQAAGRGLQLLFYSVGIGQISSEVPQNLSASRPQDRQFILSSKKLLLSDSGFYLCAWSVPQGKETQYFGPGTRLLVL.

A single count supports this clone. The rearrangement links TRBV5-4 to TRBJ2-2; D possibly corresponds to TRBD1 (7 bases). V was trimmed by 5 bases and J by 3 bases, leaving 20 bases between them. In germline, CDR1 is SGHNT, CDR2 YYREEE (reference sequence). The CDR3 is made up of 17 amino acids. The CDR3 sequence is CASRSPPGGGDTGELFF. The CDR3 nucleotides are TGTGCCAGCAGGAGCCCGCCCGGAGGGGGCGACACCGGGGAGCTGTTTTTT.

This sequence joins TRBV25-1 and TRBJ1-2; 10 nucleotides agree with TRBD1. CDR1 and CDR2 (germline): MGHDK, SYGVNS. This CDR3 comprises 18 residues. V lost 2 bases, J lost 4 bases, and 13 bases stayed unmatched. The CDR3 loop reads CASSENWTGGKARYGYTF. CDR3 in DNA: TGTGCCAGCAGTGAAAACTGGACAGGGGGGAAAGCCCGCTATGGCTACACCTTC.

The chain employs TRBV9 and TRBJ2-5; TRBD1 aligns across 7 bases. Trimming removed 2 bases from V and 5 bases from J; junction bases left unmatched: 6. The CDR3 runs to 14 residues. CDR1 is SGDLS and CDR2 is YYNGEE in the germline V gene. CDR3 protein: CASSVTGILETQYF. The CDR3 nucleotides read TGTGCCAGCAGCGTGACAGGGATTTTGGAGACCCAGTACTTC. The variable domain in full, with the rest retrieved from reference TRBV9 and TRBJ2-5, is DSGVTQTPKHLITATGQRVTLRCSPRSGDLSVYWYQQSLDQGLQFLIQYYNGEERAKGNILERFSAQQFPDLHSELNLSSLELGDSALYFCASSVTGILETQYFGPGTRLLVL.

DNA for the CDR3: TGTGCCAGCAGCCGCCGGGGGGACACCGGGGAGCTGTTTTTT. Translated, it gives CASSRRGDTGELFF. The chain carries TRBV7-3 and TRBJ2-2; 7 bases agree with TRBD2. V lost 5 bases, J lost 3 bases, and 3 bases stayed unmatched. Germline CDR1 reads SGHTA; CDR2 reads FQGTGA. The CDR3 extends over 14 amino acids.

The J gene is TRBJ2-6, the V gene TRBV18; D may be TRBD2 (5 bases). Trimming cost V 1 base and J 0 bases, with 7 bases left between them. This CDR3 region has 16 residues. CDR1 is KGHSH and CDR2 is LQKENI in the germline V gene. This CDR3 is CASSPQLDSGANVLTF. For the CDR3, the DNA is TGTGCCAGCTCACCACAACTAGACTCTGGGGCCAACGTCCTGACTTTC.

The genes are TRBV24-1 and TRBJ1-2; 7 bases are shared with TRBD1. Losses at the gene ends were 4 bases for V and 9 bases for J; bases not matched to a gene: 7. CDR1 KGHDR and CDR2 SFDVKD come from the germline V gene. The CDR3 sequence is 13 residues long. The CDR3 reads CATSDPRDRSYTF. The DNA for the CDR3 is TGTGCCACCAGTGACCCCCGGGACAGAAGCTACACCTTC.

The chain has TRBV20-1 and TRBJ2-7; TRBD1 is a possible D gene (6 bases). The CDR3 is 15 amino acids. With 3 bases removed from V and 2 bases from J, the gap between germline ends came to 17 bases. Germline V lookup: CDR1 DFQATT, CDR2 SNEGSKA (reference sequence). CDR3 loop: CSASSPSQGTYEQYV. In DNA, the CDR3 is TGCAGTGCTAGTTCTCCATCACAGGGAACCTACGAGCAGTACGTC.

Written as DNA, the CDR3 is TGTGCCAGCAGCTTATCCAGAACTGAAGCTTTCTTT. It codes for CASSLSRTEAFF. J is TRBJ1-1 and V is TRBV11-2, with D uncertain. This CDR3 has 12 residues. V dropped 2 bases and J dropped 5 bases, with 6 bases sitting between them. Germline assignment: CDR1 SGHAT and CDR2 FQNNGV.

The CDR3 DNA reads TGTGCCAGCAGCTTAGGGGCATGGGTCTCAACAAGTGAAGCTTTCTTT. Its protein product is CASSLGAWVSTSEAFF. The rearrangement uses TRBV7-9 and TRBJ1-1, with no clear D. Trimming pared 1 base from V and 7 bases from J, leaving 19 bases between. The CDR3 runs to 16 residues. Germline values: CDR1 SEHNR, CDR2 FQNEAQ (reference sequence).

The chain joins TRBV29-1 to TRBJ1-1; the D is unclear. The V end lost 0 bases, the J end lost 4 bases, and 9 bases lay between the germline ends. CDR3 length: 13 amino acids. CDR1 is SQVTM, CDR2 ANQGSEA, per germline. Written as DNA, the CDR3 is TGCAGCGTTGAAGAGTTGTCCTTCACTGAAGCTTTCTTT. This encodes CSVEELSFTEAFF. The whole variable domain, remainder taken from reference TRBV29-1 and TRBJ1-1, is SAVISQKPSRDICQRGTSLTIQCQVDSQVTMMFWYRQQPGQSLTLIATANQGSEATYESGFVIDKFPISRPNLTFSTLTVSNMSPEDSSIYLCSVEELSFTEAFFGQGTRLTVV.

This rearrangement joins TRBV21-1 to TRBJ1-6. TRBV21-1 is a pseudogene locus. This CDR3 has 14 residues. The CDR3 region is CASEGRPLNSPLHF. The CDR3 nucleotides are TGTGCCAGCGAGGGTCGTCCCTTAAATTCACCCCTCCACTTT.

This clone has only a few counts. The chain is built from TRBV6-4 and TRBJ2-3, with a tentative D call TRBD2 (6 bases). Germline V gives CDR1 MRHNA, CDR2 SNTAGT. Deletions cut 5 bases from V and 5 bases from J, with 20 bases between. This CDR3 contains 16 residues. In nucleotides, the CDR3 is TGTGCCAGCAGTCACGGAAAGGGTAGCGGAGGAGATACGCAGTATTTT. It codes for CASSHGKGSGGDTQYF.

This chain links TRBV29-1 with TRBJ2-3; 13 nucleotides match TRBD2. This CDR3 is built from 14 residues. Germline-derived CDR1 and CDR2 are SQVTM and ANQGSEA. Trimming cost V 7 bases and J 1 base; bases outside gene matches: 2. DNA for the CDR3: TGCAGCGCCGGGACTAGCGGGGGCACAGATACGCAGTATTTT. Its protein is CSAGTSGGTDTQYF.

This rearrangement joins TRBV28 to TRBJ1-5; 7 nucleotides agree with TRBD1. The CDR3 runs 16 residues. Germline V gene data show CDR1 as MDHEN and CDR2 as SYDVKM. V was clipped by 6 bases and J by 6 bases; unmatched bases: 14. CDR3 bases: TGTGCCAGCAGGGTTGGGACGACAGGGTTTGGTCAGCCCCAGCATTTT. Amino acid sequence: CASRVGTTGFGQPQHF. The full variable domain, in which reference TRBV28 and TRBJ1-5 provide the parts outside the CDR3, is DVKVTQSSRYLVKRTGEKVFLECVQDMDHENMFWYRQDPGLGLRLIYFSYDVKMKEKGDIPEGYSVSREKKERFSLILESASTNQTSMYLCASRVGTTGFGQPQHFGDGTRLSIL.

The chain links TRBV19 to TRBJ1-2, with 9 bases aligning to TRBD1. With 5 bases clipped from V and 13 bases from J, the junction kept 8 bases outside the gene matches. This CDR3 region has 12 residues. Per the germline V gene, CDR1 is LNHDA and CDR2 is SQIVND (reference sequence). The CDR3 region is CASSFGQGPFTF. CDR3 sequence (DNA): TGTGCCAGTAGTTTTGGACAGGGGCCTTTCACCTTC.

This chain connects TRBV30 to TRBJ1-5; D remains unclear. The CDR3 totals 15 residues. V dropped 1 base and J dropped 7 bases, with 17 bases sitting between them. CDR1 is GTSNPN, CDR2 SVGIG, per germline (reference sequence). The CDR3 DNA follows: TGTGCCTGGAGTGAATTTGCAGGCCTTGGACAGCCCCAGCATTTT. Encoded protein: CAWSEFAGLGQPQHF.